One TCR beta chain is described in this entry. This table comes from immunoSEQ multiplex PCR, and its TCRdb copy is limited to in-frame clones, with some not included. Counted here are 91,000 or so clones, approximately 95% occurring once; the ten biggest clones make up around 0.21%. The CDR3 is made up of 20 amino acids. V gave up 4 bases and J gave up 8 bases; unmatched junction bases: 18. Germline assignment: CDR1 SGHAT and CDR2 FQNNGV. These data belong to a study of technical replicates of blood from a handful of donors. This receptor was obtained from a human donor in good health. The sample comprised T cells isolated from PBMCs. The rearrangement joins TRBV11-2 to TRBJ2-2; 14 nucleotides align to TRBD2. CDR3 residues: CASSSEAGLAGVISWGELFF. CDR3 DNA sequence: TGTGCCAGCAGCTCAGAGGCGGGACTAGCGGGAGTAATTAGTTGGGGGGAGCTGTTTTTT.